This entry lists 8 T cell receptor beta chains sequenced from one sample in a study of CXCR3-negative and CXCR3-positive naive CD8 T cells. Via 5' RACE with UMI labels, TRB cDNA libraries were prepared. One entry per CDR3 protein, without DNA, is what TCRdb gives after re-calling the 5' RACE reads. With 20,000 to 25,000 distinct CDR3 sequences in the sample, the ten largest clones hold roughly 4%. Sequences were obtained from naive CXCR3- CD8+ T cells from blood. Subset of the sample: CD45RO-CCR7+CD27+CD95- naive CD8+ T cells lacking CXCR3 (TNR3-). These receptors came from a human donor in good health. Some clones in this sample may be carry-over from other donors' samples.

V usage is TRBV9 and J usage is TRBJ2-1; with no DNA, the TCRdb D assignment of TRBD1 cannot be verified. This CDR3 is built from 13 residues. The germline V gene encodes CDR1 SGDLS and CDR2 YYNGEE. The CDR3 reads CASTEGGENEQFF.

J is TRBJ2-1 and V is TRBV3-1. Germline assignment: CDR1 LGHDT and CDR2 YNNKEL (reference sequence). The CDR3 runs to 15 residues. This CDR3 reads CASSQVSSSYNEQFF.

The chain employs TRBV29-1 and TRBJ1-2; there is no DNA to check the TCRdb D call of TRBD1. CDR3 length equals 11 residues. Germline V gene data show CDR1 as SQVTM and CDR2 as ANQGSEA. CDR3: CSVDGGNGYTF.

The rearrangement uses TRBV29-1 and TRBJ2-1; lacking DNA, the TRBD1 call made by TCRdb goes unchecked. The CDR3 runs to 17 residues. The germline V gene encodes CDR1 SQVTM and CDR2 ANQGSEA. CDR3: CSVSILAQDRVWDEQFF.

This chain connects TRBV29-1 to TRBJ1-2. There are 12 residues in the CDR3. Germline V gene data show CDR1 as SQVTM and CDR2 as ANQGSEA. The CDR3 here is CSVEETEKGYTF.

The rearrangement uses TRBV20-1 and TRBJ2-7. Germline loops: CDR1 DFQATT, CDR2 SNEGSKA (reference sequence). The CDR3 sequence is 16 residues long. The CDR3 is CSARERASRNPYEQYF.

This chain uses TRBV14 with TRBJ2-1; no DNA is available, so the TRBD1 call from TCRdb remains unchecked. CDR1 SGHDN and CDR2 FVKESK come from the germline V gene. The CDR3 has 13 amino acids. The CDR3 loop is CASSPRDFLEQFF.

The chain couples TRBV20-1 to TRBJ1-2; as DNA is missing, the TRBD1 call by TCRdb cannot be tested. Germline V CDR1 and CDR2: DFQATT, SNEGSKA (reference sequence). CDR3 length: 11 amino acids. CDR3: CSAPGADGYTF.